These 19 T cell receptor beta chains were all obtained from the same sample, sequenced in a study of regulatory and conventional T cells in RAG deficiency. Blood CD4+ CD25-high CD127-low regulatory T cells supplied the genomic DNA template. Produced via immunoSEQ multiplex PCR; TCRdb's table is partial and in-frame only. The table includes about 30,000 clones, just over 90% detected once. Separately, the same data were catalogued under a study of regulatory T cells. That source adds: Primers: 52 TRBV forward and 13 TRBJ reverse.

The sequenced sample consisted of Tregs sorted from blood. These receptors all come from a human donor in good health.

The chain uses TRBV2 and TRBJ2-3; TRBD1 might be the D (6 bases). From germline, CDR1 is SNHLY and CDR2 FYNNEI. CDR3 length: 16 residues. V was trimmed by 8 bases and J by 3 bases, leaving 21 bases between them. The CDR3 sequence is CASGRTALEFTDTQYF. The DNA for the CDR3 is TGTGCCAGCGGCCGGACAGCCTTAGAATTTACAGATACGCAGTATTTT.

This chain connects TRBV5-1 to TRBJ2-7; weak D call: TRBD2 (6 bases). Trimming shortened V by 1 base and J by 3 bases, and 17 bases separated the two germline ends. The germline CDR1 and CDR2 sequences are SGHRS and YFSETQ. CDR3 length: 16 amino acids. The CDR3 reads CASSLRARQGGYEQYF. The CDR3 DNA follows: TGCGCCAGCAGCTTGAGAGCGCGTCAGGGAGGCTACGAGCAGTACTTC.

The rearrangement links TRBV30 to TRBJ1-4; D possibly corresponds to TRBD1 (6 bases). CDR3 length: 16 residues. Germline values: CDR1 GTSNPN, CDR2 SVGIG (reference sequence). With 0 bases removed from V and 11 bases from J, the gap between germline ends came to 22 bases. The CDR3, as DNA: TGTGCCTGGAGTGTACATAGGGGGGGCGCGTTGGGGAAACTGTTTTTT. Amino acid sequence: CAWSVHRGGALGKLFF.

The chain recombines TRBV18 with TRBJ1-2, with D possibly being TRBD1 (5 bases). Germline V lookup: CDR1 KGHSH, CDR2 LQKENI. V lost 6 bases to trimming and J lost 1 base, with 18 bases between them. The CDR3 sequence is 16 residues long. The CDR3 sequence: CASSPTSGYRNYGYTF. For the CDR3, the DNA is TGTGCCAGCTCTCCTACTTCAGGGTACCGTAACTATGGCTACACCTTC.

The V gene is TRBV27, the J gene TRBJ1-1, with a weak D call TRBD1 (5 bases). CDR1 is MNHEY, CDR2 SMNVEV, per germline (reference sequence). Trimming cost V 0 bases and J 3 bases, with 11 bases left between them. This CDR3 comprises 15 residues. The CDR3 coding sequence is TGTGCCAGCAGTTTATCGGGCAGGGTGCACACTGAAGCTTTCTTT. Protein product: CASSLSGRVHTEAFF.

The rearrangement joins TRBV18 to TRBJ1-6; D is unresolved. The length of the CDR3 is 13 residues. Germline V lookup: CDR1 KGHSH, CDR2 LQKENI. The V gene lost 8 bases and the J gene lost 9 bases, with 14 bases spanning the gap. The CDR3 nucleotides are TGTGCCAGCCAAGACCAGTCGGCTTCACCCCTCCACTTT. Translated, it gives CASQDQSASPLHF.

The genes are TRBV9 and TRBJ2-2, with D perhaps TRBD1 or TRBD2 (5 bases each). The V gene lost 5 bases and the J gene lost 5 bases, with 13 bases spanning the gap. Per germline, CDR1 SGDLS and CDR2 YYNGEE. The CDR3 spans 14 residues. The DNA of the CDR3 is TGTGCCAGCAGAGCTACTGGGGGAACCGGGGAGCTGTTTTTT. Its translation: CASRATGGTGELFF.

The chain links TRBV10-3 to TRBJ1-2; 8 nucleotides agree with TRBD1. With 6 bases clipped from V and 2 bases from J, the junction kept 2 bases outside the gene matches. The CDR3 spans 13 residues. Germline loops: CDR1 ENHRY, CDR2 SYGVKD. The CDR3 sequence is CAISRQGNYGYTF. The CDR3 nucleotides read TGTGCCATCAGCCGACAGGGGAACTATGGCTACACCTTC.

V is TRBV7-6 and J is TRBJ1-5; no clear D gene. The germline CDR1 and CDR2 sequences are SGHVS and FNYEAQ. The length of the CDR3 is 14 residues. V was cut by 3 bases and J by 6 bases, with 12 bases left in between. The CDR3 DNA is TGTGCCAGCAGCTTTACAGACACGAGTCAGCCCCAGCATTTT. Translated: CASSFTDTSQPQHF.

The rearrangement joins TRBV30 to TRBJ2-3; 9 bases are shared with TRBD2. CDR3 length: 15 residues. V was pared by 7 bases and J by 8 bases, with 16 bases of the junction left unmatched. Germline V gene data show CDR1 as GTSNPN and CDR2 as SVGIG (reference sequence). The CDR3 here is CASNRDRGGASTQYF. Here the CDR3 DNA reads TGTGCCTCAAATCGGGATCGCGGGGGGGCCTCTACGCAGTATTTT.

The V call is TRBV5-1, the J call TRBJ2-3; D unclear. Germline CDR1 and CDR2: SGHRS and YFSETQ. The ends were cut back, 0 bases at V and 5 bases at J, with 19 bases in the middle. CDR3 length: 17 residues. CDR3 loop: CASSLAPRRSGGDTQYF. CDR3 sequence (DNA): TGCGCCAGCAGCTTGGCCCCACGACGGTCGGGTGGAGATACGCAGTATTTT.

V usage is TRBV19 and J usage is TRBJ1-1; tentatively, D is TRBD1 (5 bases). CDR1 is LNHDA and CDR2 is SQIVND in the germline V gene (reference sequence). V was trimmed by 6 bases and J by 10 bases, leaving 15 bases between them. The CDR3 has 12 amino acids. Here the CDR3 reads CASSLEGRVAFF. The DNA of the CDR3 is TGTGCCAGTAGCCTGGAGGGGCGGGTAGCTTTCTTT.

This clone has more than one count but fewer than ten. This rearrangement joins TRBV6-1 to TRBJ2-7, with 8 bases identical to TRBD2. CDR3 length: 13 residues. J was trimmed by 3 bases and V by 5 bases; bases with no gene match: 3. Germline CDR1 MNHNS, CDR2 SASEGT. Here the CDR3 reads CASSRLAGYEQYF. Here the CDR3 DNA reads TGTGCCAGCAGTCGCCTAGCGGGCTACGAGCAGTACTTC.

The chain couples TRBV6-5 to TRBJ1-4; D call uncertain. The CDR3 is 12 amino acids. The germline V gene encodes CDR1 MNHEY and CDR2 SVGAGI. V lost 6 bases to trimming and J lost 5 bases, with 7 bases between them. CDR3 bases: TGTGCCAGCAGGGTTGGGAATGAAAAACTGTTTTTT. It specifies CASRVGNEKLFF.

The chain uses TRBV28 and TRBJ1-1; 7 bases line up with TRBD1. J gave up 1 base and V 7 bases, and 6 bases lay outside the gene matches. The CDR3 is 14 residues long. In germline, CDR1 is MDHEN, CDR2 SYDVKM. CDR3 in amino acids: CASTDRVRNTEAFF. CDR3 sequence (DNA): TGTGCCAGCACCGACAGGGTTCGGAACACTGAAGCTTTCTTT.

V and J are TRBV6-8 and TRBJ1-5; 7 nucleotides agree with TRBD1. Germline-derived CDR1 and CDR2 are MNHGY and SAAAGT. The CDR3 consists of 16 residues. J lost 0 bases, V lost 8 bases, and 10 bases had no gene match. The chain's CDR3 is CASHDRAGYSNQPQHF. The CDR3 nucleotides are TGTGCCAGCCACGACAGGGCAGGATATAGCAATCAGCCCCAGCATTTT.

The chain couples TRBV21-1 to TRBJ1-5; the D call of TRBD1 is as the table states it, not checked on the DNA. TRBV21-1 corresponds to a pseudogene. The CDR3 extends over 17 amino acids. This chain's CDR3 is CASTQGGTDNSNQPQHF. The DNA of the CDR3 is TGTGCCAGCACCCAGGGGGGAACAGATAATAGCAATCAGCCCCAGCATTTT.

V usage is TRBV4-1 and J usage is TRBJ2-1, with 10 positions matching TRBD1. There are 15 residues in the CDR3. The V segment lost 4 bases and the J segment 7 bases; nucleotides outside the gene matches: 7. Per the germline V gene, CDR1 is MGHRA and CDR2 is YSYEKL. The CDR3 reads CASSPRDRGGNEQFF. The CDR3 DNA reads as TGCGCCAGCAGCCCGCGGGACAGGGGAGGAAATGAGCAGTTCTTC.

The V and J genes are TRBV6-5 and TRBJ2-1; TRBD1 or TRBD2 may be the D gene (5 bases each). Germline V gene data show CDR1 as MNHEY and CDR2 as SVGAGI. The CDR3 totals 12 residues. V lost 5 bases and J lost 7, with 9 bases in between. The CDR3 DNA follows: TGTGCCAGCAGTGAGGGGCATAATGAGCAGTTCTTC. It yields the protein CASSEGHNEQFF.